One and the same sample provided the 20 T cell receptor beta chains below, sequenced in a study of blood T cell repertoires in COVID-19. Only in-frame clones appear in the TCRdb table, and some are missing; sequencing was by immunoSEQ multiplex PCR. The sample includes a few hundred thousand clones, about nine tenths of them seen just once. Sequenced input: peripheral blood. Every receptor here comes from a young man with active or convalescent COVID-19.

J is TRBJ1-1 and V is TRBV27; D is possibly TRBD1 (6 bases). The V and J ends lost 11 bases and 5 bases respectively, with 18 bases between them. CDR3 length equals 13 residues. Germline V gene lookup returns CDR1 MNHEY and CDR2 SMNVEV (reference sequence). The CDR3 DNA reads as TGTGCCGTCATGGAAGGGGGTGGGACTGAAGCTTTCTTT. It codes for CAVMEGGGTEAFF.

This chain links TRBV3-1 (or the pseudogene TRBV3-2) with TRBJ2-1, with 11 bases aligning to TRBD2. V shed 1 base, J shed 8 bases, and the junction held 7 bases outside the gene matches. The CDR3 covers 16 residues. Germline-derived CDR1 and CDR2 are LGHDT and YNNKEL (reference sequence). The CDR3: CASSQGTSGGWHEQFF. CDR3 sequence (DNA): TGTGCCAGCAGCCAAGGAACTAGCGGGGGTTGGCATGAGCAGTTCTTC.

This sequence joins TRBV6-1 and TRBJ1-5; 10 nucleotides align to TRBD1. From germline, CDR1 is MNHNS and CDR2 SASEGT. The CDR3 is 17 residues long. Trimming cost V 3 bases and J 4 bases; bases outside gene matches: 9. In DNA form, the CDR3 reads TGTGCCAGCAGTGACCTCCCCGGGACAGGGGAGAATCAGCCCCAGCATTTT. This codes for CASSDLPGTGENQPQHF.

This clone has only a few counts. V is TRBV20-1 and J is TRBJ1-2, with D unresolved. The V end was cut by 3 bases, the J end by 7 bases, with 9 bases between. Germline V gene lookup returns CDR1 DFQATT and CDR2 SNEGSKA (reference sequence). The CDR3 is 11 amino acids. This CDR3 reads CSASASVGYTF. The CDR3 DNA sequence: TGCAGTGCTAGCGCCTCAGTTGGCTACACCTTC.

The chain couples TRBV5-1 to TRBJ1-1; TRBD1 might be the D (6 bases). The germline V and J ends were trimmed by 4 bases and 5 bases, with 12 bases remaining between them. Germline V gene lookup returns CDR1 SGHRS and CDR2 YFSETQ. The CDR3 totals 13 residues. The CDR3 sequence: CASSPTGRTEAFF. The DNA of the CDR3 is TGCGCCAGCAGCCCGACAGGACGTACTGAAGCTTTCTTT. Complete variable domain (other parts from reference TRBV5-1 and TRBJ1-1): KAGVTQTPRYLIKTRGQQVTLSCSPISGHRSVSWYQQTPGQGLQFLFEYFSETQRNKGNFPGRFSGRQFSNSRSEMNVSTLELGDSALYLCASSPTGRTEAFFGQGTRLTVV.

This clone was counted at least ten times. This rearrangement joins TRBV28 to TRBJ1-1; D unresolved. V lost 5 bases, J lost 3 bases, and 13 bases lay in between. This CDR3 comprises 14 residues. Per the germline V gene, CDR1 is MDHEN and CDR2 is SYDVKM. The CDR3 sequence is CASSPSYSYTEAFF. CDR3 DNA: TGTGCCAGCAGTCCCTCGTACAGCTACACTGAAGCTTTCTTT.

The rearrangement uses TRBV4-1 and TRBJ1-3; D perhaps matches TRBD1 (5 bases). Per germline, CDR1 MGHRA and CDR2 YSYEKL. The ends were cut back, 3 bases at V and 7 bases at J, with 16 bases in the middle. The CDR3 runs to 15 residues. The DNA for the CDR3 is TGCGCCAGCAGCCAGGGGCCGTCTCCCTGGAACACCATATATTTT. It translates to CASSQGPSPWNTIYF.

A word on this clone: The same CDR3 is also encoded by other DNA sequences in this sample. The genes are TRBV18 and TRBJ1-5, with 7 bases fitting TRBD1. The V gene end was trimmed by 2 bases and the J gene end by 2 bases; junction bases not matched to a gene: 0. This CDR3 comprises 14 residues. The germline V gene encodes CDR1 KGHSH and CDR2 LQKENI. CDR3 in amino acids: CASSPGTGNQPQHF. As DNA, the CDR3 is TGTGCCAGCTCACCAGGGACAGGCAATCAGCCCCAGCATTTT. The whole variable domain, remainder taken from reference TRBV18 and TRBJ1-5, is NAGVMQNPRHLVRRRGQEARLRCSPMKGHSHVYWYRQLPEEGLKFMVYLQKENIIDESGMPKERFSAEFPKEGPSILRIQQVVRGDSAAYFCASSPGTGNQPQHFGDGTRLSIL.

Concerning this clone: Distinct nucleotide sequences in the sample also encode this CDR3. V and J are TRBV4-1 and TRBJ1-3; the D is unclear. The CDR3 has 15 amino acids. Germline-derived CDR1 and CDR2 are MGHRA and YSYEKL. Trimming took 0 bases from V and 0 from J, leaving 6 bases between them. This CDR3 is CASSQDTGSGNTIYF. The CDR3 DNA is TGCGCCAGCAGCCAAGATACCGGCTCTGGAAACACCATATATTTT.

The chain recombines TRBV7-9 with TRBJ2-2; TRBD2 matches 10 bases. The junction had 6 bases not matched to a gene; V was cut back by 4 bases and J by 4 bases. CDR1 and CDR2 (germline): SEHNR, FQNEAQ (reference sequence). This CDR3 is 16 amino acids long. CDR3 nucleotide sequence: TGTGCCAGCAGCTCCCCGGGACTAGCGTTCACCGGGGAGCTGTTTTTT. Its translation: CASSSPGLAFTGELFF.

Ten or more counts support this clone. The chain recombines TRBV7-9 with TRBJ2-1; 8 bases agree with TRBD2. The CDR3 spans 15 residues. With 1 base clipped from V and 5 bases from J, the junction kept 4 bases outside the gene matches. The germline CDR1 and CDR2 sequences are SEHNR and FQNEAQ (reference sequence). The CDR3: CASSLEVAGNNEQFF. CDR3 in DNA: TGTGCCAGCAGCTTAGAGGTAGCGGGGAACAATGAGCAGTTCTTC.

The chain links TRBV9 to TRBJ2-1; D is uncertain. This CDR3 has 16 amino acids. The germline V gene has CDR1 SGDLS and CDR2 YYNGEE. The V end lost 0 bases, the J end lost 7 bases, and 17 bases lay between the germline ends. CDR3: CASSVAISARWNEQFF. The CDR3 DNA reads as TGTGCCAGCAGCGTAGCTATTTCGGCTAGATGGAATGAGCAGTTCTTC.

CDR3 loop: CASERSRDRDVHEQYF. CDR3 bases: TGTGCCAGCGAGAGAAGCCGGGACAGGGACGTTCACGAGCAGTACTTC. This chain joins TRBV13 and TRBJ2-7, with TRBD1 identical over 9 bases. Germline-derived CDR1 and CDR2 are PRHDT and FYEKMQ (reference sequence). The CDR3 runs 16 residues. Trimming took 8 bases from V and 5 from J; bases not matched to a gene: 16.

The chain employs TRBV2 and TRBJ2-2, with 8 bases that match TRBD1. The V gene end was trimmed by 6 bases and the J gene end by 6 bases; junction bases not matched to a gene: 3. Germline-derived CDR1 and CDR2 are SNHLY and FYNNEI. This CDR3 is built from 13 residues. CDR3 in amino acids: CASRAQGAGELFF. The CDR3 nucleotides are TGTGCCAGCAGGGCACAGGGGGCCGGGGAGCTGTTTTTT. Variable domain in full (rest from reference TRBV2 and TRBJ2-2): EPEVTQTPSHQVTQMGQEVILRCVPISNHLYFYWYRQILGQKVEFLVSFYNNEISEKSEIFDDQFSVERPDGSNFTLKIRSTKLEDSAMYFCASRAQGAGELFFGEGSRLTVL.

With respect to this clone: A junction end diverges from the germline sequence, so it may reflect a read error. V usage is TRBV19 and J usage is TRBJ1-1, with 7 bases that match TRBD1. CDR1 and CDR2 from the germline V gene are LNHDA and SQIVND (reference sequence). There are 13 residues in the CDR3. CDR3 DNA: TGTGCCAGTAGACAGGGGATGAAGACTGAAGCTTTCTTT. Its translation is CASRQGMKTEAFF.

The chain is built from TRBV19 and TRBJ2-1, with a tentative D call TRBD2 (5 bases). V lost 11 bases, J lost 5 bases, and 19 bases lay in between. From germline, CDR1 is LNHDA and CDR2 SQIVND (reference sequence). This CDR3 is 14 amino acids long. In nucleotides, the CDR3 is TGTGCCTCCCATCCGGGAACAATCCACAATGAGCAGTTCTTC. Translated, it gives CASHPGTIHNEQFF.

The V call is TRBV5-8, the J call TRBJ2-7; D is perhaps TRBD2 (7 bases). CDR1 SGHTS and CDR2 YDEGEE come from the germline V gene. This CDR3 has 16 residues. The germline V and J ends were trimmed by 4 bases and 4 bases, with 21 bases remaining between them. CDR3 sequence (DNA): TGTGCCAGCAGCAGGGGGGGAGGCGGAACGTCTTACGAGCAGTACTTC. Translated, it gives CASSRGGGGTSYEQYF.

V usage is TRBV4-1 and J usage is TRBJ2-7, with 10 bases fitting TRBD1. The V and J ends lost 5 bases and 5 bases, in that order; junction bases with no gene match: 6. CDR1 is MGHRA, CDR2 YSYEKL, per germline. The CDR3 is made up of 14 amino acids. The CDR3 is CASSERTGGDEQYF. The CDR3 DNA is TGCGCCAGCAGCGAACGGACAGGGGGGGACGAGCAGTACTTC.

V and J are TRBV6-5 and TRBJ2-4; TRBD1 might be the D (5 bases). The CDR3 has 15 residues. Germline V gene sequence: CDR1 MNHEY, CDR2 SVGAGI. V lost 6 bases to trimming and J lost 2 bases, with 14 bases between them. Here the CDR3 reads CASRGASSPKNIQYF. For the CDR3, the DNA is TGTGCCAGCAGAGGGGCTAGTTCTCCCAAAAACATTCAGTACTTC.

This chain joins TRBV27 and TRBJ1-5; D gene unclear. CDR3 length: 14 residues. Looked up from germline, CDR1 is MNHEY and CDR2 is SMNVEV (reference sequence). V was cut by 6 bases and J by 7 bases, with 16 bases left in between. The CDR3 nucleotides read TGTGCCAGCAGATCGATCGATTTTGGCCAGCCCCAGCATTTT. The encoded protein is CASRSIDFGQPQHF.